This is a list of T cell receptor beta chains from one sample in a study of blood T cell repertoires in COVID-19. The assay was immunoSEQ multiplex PCR, and TCRdb's table has in-frame clones only and misses some. In the table there are about 210,000 clones, 81% of which are singletons. The sample taken for sequencing was PBMCs or T cells enriched from blood (not recorded which). These receptor sequences come from a woman between 50 and 59 years old with acute COVID-19. CDR3s include the opening cysteine and the closing phenylalanine or tryptophan. Each record gives: J gene, CDR3 length, clone size, D gene, V gene, CDR3 DNA, CDR3 protein. The D gene is left open where the match is weak. Rows may omit the clone size; those that give it use once, few, many or a size class.

j_gene: TRBJ1-1
len: 12
abundance: once
d_gene: -
v_gene: TRBV28
CDR3nt: TGTGCCAGCAGTTTGTATACAGGGGAAGCTTTCTTT
CDR3aa: CASSLYTGEAFF

j_gene: TRBJ1-2
len: 17
abundance: many
d_gene: TRBD1
v_gene: TRBV27
CDR3nt: TGTGCCAGCACTGTGACCGGGACAGGGGGCTTTCACTATGGCTACACCTTC
CDR3aa: CASTVTGTGGFHYGYTF

j_gene: TRBJ2-2
len: 15
abundance: -
d_gene: -
v_gene: TRBV27
CDR3nt: TGTGCCAGCAGTTTATTGGGACTGATCACCGGGGAGCTGTTTTTT
CDR3aa: CASSLLGLITGELFF

j_gene: TRBJ1-5
len: 14
abundance: -
d_gene: -
v_gene: TRBV4-3
CDR3nt: TGCGCCAGCAGCCGAGACAGGAGCAATCAGCCCCAGCATTTT
CDR3aa: CASSRDRSNQPQHF

j_gene: TRBJ2-3
len: 16
abundance: -
d_gene: TRBD2
v_gene: TRBV28
CDR3nt: TGTGCCAGTCCCCGAATCGGGGGGAGGACTACAGATACGCAGTATTTT
CDR3aa: CASPRIGGRTTDTQYF

j_gene: TRBJ1-1
len: 15
abundance: -
d_gene: -
v_gene: TRBV7-8
CDR3nt: TGTGCCAGCAGCTTCGCGGGAAGGGGGAACACTGAAGCTTTCTTT
CDR3aa: CASSFAGRGNTEAFF

j_gene: TRBJ2-1
len: 16
abundance: once
d_gene: TRBD1
v_gene: TRBV4-3
CDR3nt: TGCGCCAGCAGCCACTCCGGGACAGGGGTGTCCAATGAGCAGTTCTTC
CDR3aa: CASSHSGTGVSNEQFF

j_gene: TRBJ2-7
len: 15
abundance: -
d_gene: TRBD2
v_gene: TRBV6-5
CDR3nt: TGTGCCAGCAGTTACACTAGCGGGGGGGCTTGGGAGCAGTACTTC
CDR3aa: CASSYTSGGAWEQYF

j_gene: TRBJ2-7
len: 15
abundance: -
d_gene: TRBD2
v_gene: TRBV4-1
CDR3nt: TGCGCCAGCAGGAGACTAGCGACAGACTCCTACGAGCAGTACTTC
CDR3aa: CASRRLATDSYEQYF

j_gene: TRBJ2-5
len: 15
abundance: -
d_gene: TRBD2
v_gene: TRBV18
CDR3nt: TGTGCCAGCTCACGGTTACTAGCGATCCAAGAGACCCAGTACTTC
CDR3aa: CASSRLLAIQETQYF

j_gene: TRBJ2-3
len: 17
abundance: -
d_gene: TRBD1
v_gene: TRBV18
CDR3nt: TGTGCCAGCTCACCTCTAGGACAGGGATTTAGCACAGATACGCAGTATTTT
CDR3aa: CASSPLGQGFSTDTQYF

j_gene: TRBJ1-2
len: 17
abundance: -
d_gene: TRBD1
v_gene: TRBV25-1
CDR3nt: TGTGCCAGCTCTCAAAAGGGACAGGGGACATCTAACTATGGCTACACCTTC
CDR3aa: CASSQKGQGTSNYGYTF

j_gene: TRBJ1-1
len: 11
abundance: -
d_gene: -
v_gene: TRBV6-1
CDR3nt: TGTGCCAGCCAGGGCGGTTCTGAAGCTTTCTTT
CDR3aa: CASQGGSEAFF

j_gene: TRBJ1-3
len: 14
abundance: -
d_gene: -
v_gene: TRBV6-6
CDR3nt: TGTGCCAGCAGTTACGGGAGCTCTGGAAACACCATATATTTT
CDR3aa: CASSYGSSGNTIYF

j_gene: TRBJ2-1
len: 17
abundance: -
d_gene: -
v_gene: TRBV28
CDR3nt: TGTGCCAGCAGTTCTTACTCCGGGACACAGAAACACGGCGAGCAGTTCTTC
CDR3aa: CASSSYSGTQKHGEQFF

j_gene: TRBJ2-1
len: 16
abundance: once
d_gene: -
v_gene: TRBV6-5
CDR3nt: TGTGCCAGCAGTTCCGCGCAGGGGAATTTCTACAATGAGCAGTTCTTC
CDR3aa: CASSSAQGNFYNEQFF

j_gene: TRBJ2-7
len: 16
abundance: -
d_gene: -
v_gene: TRBV7-2
CDR3nt: TGTGCCAGCAGCATATCTGGTGCGGTGAGCTCCTACGAGCAGTACTTC
CDR3aa: CASSISGAVSSYEQYF

j_gene: TRBJ2-3
len: 15
abundance: -
d_gene: TRBD2
v_gene: TRBV19
CDR3nt: TGTGCCAGTAGTATAGCGGGAGGCAGCACAGATACGCAGTATTTT
CDR3aa: CASSIAGGSTDTQYF

j_gene: TRBJ1-4
len: 15
abundance: -
d_gene: -
v_gene: TRBV7-8
CDR3nt: TGTGCCAGCAGCTTAAGTGGTGGGGGGAATGAAAAACTGTTTTTT
CDR3aa: CASSLSGGGNEKLFF

j_gene: TRBJ2-5
len: 13
abundance: few
d_gene: TRBD2
v_gene: TRBV18
CDR3nt: TGTGCCAGCTCAAGCGGGGGGGGAGAGACCCAGTACTTC
CDR3aa: CASSSGGGETQYF

j_gene: TRBJ2-2
len: 14
abundance: -
d_gene: -
v_gene: TRBV5-1
CDR3nt: TGCGCCAGCAGCTTACAGGTGAACACCGGGGAGCTGTTTTTT
CDR3aa: CASSLQVNTGELFF

j_gene: TRBJ2-7
len: 16
abundance: -
d_gene: TRBD2
v_gene: TRBV27
CDR3nt: TGTGCCAGCAGCCCGGGGACTAGCGGGGCACCCTACGAGCAGTACTTC
CDR3aa: CASSPGTSGAPYEQYF

j_gene: TRBJ1-1
len: 11
abundance: -
d_gene: TRBD1
v_gene: TRBV30
CDR3nt: TGTGCCTGCAGGGGGTATACTGAAGCTTTCTTT
CDR3aa: CACRGYTEAFF

j_gene: TRBJ2-2
len: 12
abundance: few
d_gene: -
v_gene: TRBV5-6
CDR3nt: TGTGCCAGCAGCTTGGCCGTCGGGGAGCTGTTTTTT
CDR3aa: CASSLAVGELFF

j_gene: TRBJ2-1
len: 16
abundance: -
d_gene: TRBD2
v_gene: TRBV28
CDR3nt: TGTGCCAGCAGTTCCACCTTAGCGGGGAAATACAATGAGCAGTTCTTC
CDR3aa: CASSSTLAGKYNEQFF

j_gene: TRBJ1-6
len: 13
abundance: -
d_gene: -
v_gene: TRBV5-4
CDR3nt: TGTGCCAGCAGCCCTCGCGAGGATTCACCCCTCCACTTT
CDR3aa: CASSPREDSPLHF

j_gene: TRBJ2-1
len: 14
abundance: -
d_gene: TRBD2
v_gene: TRBV4-3
CDR3nt: TGCGCCAGCAGCCGCGGGGGAAGCTTCAATGAGCAGTTCTTC
CDR3aa: CASSRGGSFNEQFF

j_gene: TRBJ2-1
len: 14
abundance: -
d_gene: TRBD2
v_gene: TRBV28
CDR3nt: TGTGCTGAGAGCGGGGGATTCTCCTACAATGAGCAGTTCTTC
CDR3aa: CAESGGFSYNEQFF

j_gene: TRBJ2-7
len: 15
abundance: -
d_gene: -
v_gene: TRBV15
CDR3nt: TGTGCCACCAGCTTTACAGGGACCGTCTCGGGGGAGCAGTACTTC
CDR3aa: CATSFTGTVSGEQYF

j_gene: TRBJ2-1
len: 12
abundance: -
d_gene: TRBD1
v_gene: TRBV28
CDR3nt: TGTGCCAGCAGTTTACCACAGGGGGCAGGGCTCTTC
CDR3aa: CASSLPQGAGLF

j_gene: TRBJ2-4
len: 17
abundance: -
d_gene: -
v_gene: TRBV7-2
CDR3nt: TGTGCCAGCAGCTTAGCCGGATCGTCCGGGGCCAAAAACATTCAGTACTTC
CDR3aa: CASSLAGSSGAKNIQYF

j_gene: TRBJ2-3
len: 14
abundance: -
d_gene: -
v_gene: TRBV10-3
CDR3nt: TGTGCCATCAGACTGAACCTTAGCACAGATACGCAGTATTTT
CDR3aa: CAIRLNLSTDTQYF

j_gene: TRBJ1-2
len: 14
abundance: -
d_gene: -
v_gene: TRBV6-6
CDR3nt: TGTGCCAGCAGTTACTCTCGGGGGACCTATGGCTACACCTTC
CDR3aa: CASSYSRGTYGYTF